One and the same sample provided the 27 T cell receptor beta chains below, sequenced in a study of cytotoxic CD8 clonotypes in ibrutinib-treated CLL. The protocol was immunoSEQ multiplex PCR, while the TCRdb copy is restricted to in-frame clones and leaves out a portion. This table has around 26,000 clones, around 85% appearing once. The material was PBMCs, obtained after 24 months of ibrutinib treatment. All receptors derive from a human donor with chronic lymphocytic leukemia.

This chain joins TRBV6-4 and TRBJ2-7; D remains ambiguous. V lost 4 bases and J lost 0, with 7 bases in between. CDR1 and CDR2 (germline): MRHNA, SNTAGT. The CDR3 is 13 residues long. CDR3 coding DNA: TGTGCCAGCAGTGGGGTGGGCTCCTACGAGCAGTACTTC. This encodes CASSGVGSYEQYF.

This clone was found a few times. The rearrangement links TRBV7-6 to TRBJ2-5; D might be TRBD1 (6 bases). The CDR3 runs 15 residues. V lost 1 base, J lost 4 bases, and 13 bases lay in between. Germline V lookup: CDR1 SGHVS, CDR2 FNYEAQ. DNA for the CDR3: TGTGCCAGCAGCTTAGTTGGGGGCCCTCGAGAGACCCAGTACTTC. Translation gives CASSLVGGPRETQYF.

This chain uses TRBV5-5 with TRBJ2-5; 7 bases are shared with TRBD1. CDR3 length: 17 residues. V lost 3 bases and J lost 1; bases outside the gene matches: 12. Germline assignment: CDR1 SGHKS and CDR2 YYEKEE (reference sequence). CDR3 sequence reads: CASSWVPGQLSQETQYF. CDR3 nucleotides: TGTGCCAGCAGCTGGGTGCCGGGACAGTTAAGCCAAGAGACCCAGTACTTC.

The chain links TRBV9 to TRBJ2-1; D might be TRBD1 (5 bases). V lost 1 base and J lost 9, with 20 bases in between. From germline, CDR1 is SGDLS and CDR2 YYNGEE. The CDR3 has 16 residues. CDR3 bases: TGTGCCAGCAGCGTAAGGGCGGTAGGGGCTCCGGTTGAGCAGTTCTTC. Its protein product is CASSVRAVGAPVEQFF. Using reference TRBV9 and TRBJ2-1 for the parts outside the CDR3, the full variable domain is DSGVTQTPKHLITATGQRVTLRCSPRSGDLSVYWYQQSLDQGLQFLIQYYNGEERAKGNILERFSAQQFPDLHSELNLSSLELGDSALYFCASSVRAVGAPVEQFFGPGTRLTVL.

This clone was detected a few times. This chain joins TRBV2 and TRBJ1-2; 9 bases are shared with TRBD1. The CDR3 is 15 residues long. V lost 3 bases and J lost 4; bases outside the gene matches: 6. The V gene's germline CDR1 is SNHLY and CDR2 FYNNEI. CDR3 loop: CASSEGTGSAYGYTF. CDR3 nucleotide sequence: TGTGCCAGCAGTGAGGGGACAGGGTCGGCCTATGGCTACACCTTC. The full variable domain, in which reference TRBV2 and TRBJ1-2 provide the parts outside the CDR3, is EPEVTQTPSHQVTQMGQEVILRCVPISNHLYFYWYRQILGQKVEFLVSFYNNEISEKSEIFDDQFSVERPDGSNFTLKIRSTKLEDSAMYFCASSEGTGSAYGYTFGSGTRLTVV.

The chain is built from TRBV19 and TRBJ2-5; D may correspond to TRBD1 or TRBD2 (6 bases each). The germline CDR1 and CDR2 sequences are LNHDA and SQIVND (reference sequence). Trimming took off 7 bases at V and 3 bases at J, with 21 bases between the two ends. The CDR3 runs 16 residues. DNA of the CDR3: TGTGCCAGTAATTTTTCCCCCCGGGGGCCTGAAGAGACCCAGTACTTC. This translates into CASNFSPRGPEETQYF.

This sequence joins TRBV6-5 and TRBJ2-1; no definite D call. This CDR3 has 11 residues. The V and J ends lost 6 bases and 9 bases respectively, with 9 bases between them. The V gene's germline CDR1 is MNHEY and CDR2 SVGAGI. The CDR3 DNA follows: TGTGCCAGCAGGAAACTACTTGAGCAGTTCTTC. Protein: CASRKLLEQFF.

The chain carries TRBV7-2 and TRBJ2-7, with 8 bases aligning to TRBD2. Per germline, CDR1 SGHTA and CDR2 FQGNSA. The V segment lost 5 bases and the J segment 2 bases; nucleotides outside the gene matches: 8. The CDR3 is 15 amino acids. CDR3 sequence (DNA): TGTGCCAGCAGCCCGAGCGGGGGCAACACCTACGAGCAGTACTTC. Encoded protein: CASSPSGGNTYEQYF.

The CDR3 is CASIDNRTGGNTGELFF. The CDR3 DNA reads TGTGCCAGCATCGACAATAGGACAGGGGGCAACACCGGGGAGCTGTTTTTT. The rearrangement uses TRBV21-1 and TRBJ2-2; the tabulated D call, TRBD1, remains unverified against the DNA. TRBV21-1 is a pseudogene locus. CDR3 length: 17 residues.

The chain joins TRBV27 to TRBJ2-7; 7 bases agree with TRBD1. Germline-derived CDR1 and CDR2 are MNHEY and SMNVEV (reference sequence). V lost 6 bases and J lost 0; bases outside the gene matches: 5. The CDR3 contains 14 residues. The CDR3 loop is CASRRAGGSYEQYF. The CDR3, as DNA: TGTGCCAGCAGGCGAGCAGGGGGCTCCTACGAGCAGTACTTC.

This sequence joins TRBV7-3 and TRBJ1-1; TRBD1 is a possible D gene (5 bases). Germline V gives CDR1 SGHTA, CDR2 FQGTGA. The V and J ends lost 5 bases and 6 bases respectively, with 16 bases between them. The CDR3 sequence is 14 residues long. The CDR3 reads CASSRDGNLAEAFF. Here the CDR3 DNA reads TGTGCCAGCAGCCGGGACGGCAATCTGGCTGAAGCTTTCTTT.

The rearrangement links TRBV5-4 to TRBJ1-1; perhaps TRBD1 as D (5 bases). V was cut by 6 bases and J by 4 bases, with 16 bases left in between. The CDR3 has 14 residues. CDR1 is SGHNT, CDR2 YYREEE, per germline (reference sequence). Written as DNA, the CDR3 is TGTGCCAGCACTTACGGGGGGACGGGCACTGAAGCTTTCTTT. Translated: CASTYGGTGTEAFF.

The CDR3 is CASSARTAPNNEQFF. The CDR3 bases are TGTGCCAGCAGCGCCAGGACGGCGCCTAACAATGAGCAGTTCTTC. The rearrangement uses TRBV11-3 and TRBJ2-1; D ambiguous. The germline CDR1 and CDR2 sequences are SGHNT and YENEEA. The CDR3 spans 15 residues. The ends were cut back, 5 bases at V and 5 bases at J, with 16 bases in the middle.

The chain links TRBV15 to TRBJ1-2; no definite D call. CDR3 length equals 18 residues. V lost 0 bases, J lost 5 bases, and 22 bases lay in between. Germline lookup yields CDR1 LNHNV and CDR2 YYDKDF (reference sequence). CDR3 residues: CATSRERVGNRLTYGYTF. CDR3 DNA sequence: TGTGCCACCAGCAGAGAACGGGTGGGAAACAGACTGACTTATGGCTACACCTTC.

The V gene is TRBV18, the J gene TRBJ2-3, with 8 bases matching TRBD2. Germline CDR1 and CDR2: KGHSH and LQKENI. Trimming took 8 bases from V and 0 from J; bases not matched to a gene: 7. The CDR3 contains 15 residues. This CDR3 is CASAEIAGSTDTQYF. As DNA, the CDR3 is TGTGCCAGCGCAGAGATAGCGGGGAGCACAGATACGCAGTATTTT.

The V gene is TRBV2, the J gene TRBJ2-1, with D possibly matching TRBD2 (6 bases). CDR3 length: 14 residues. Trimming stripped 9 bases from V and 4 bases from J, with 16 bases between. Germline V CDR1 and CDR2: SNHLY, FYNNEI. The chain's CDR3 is CARLRRGLYNEQFF. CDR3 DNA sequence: TGTGCCAGACTCAGGAGGGGCTTATACAATGAGCAGTTCTTC. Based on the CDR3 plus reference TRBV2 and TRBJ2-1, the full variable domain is EPEVTQTPSHQVTQMGQEVILRCVPISNHLYFYWYRQILGQKVEFLVSFYNNEISEKSEIFDDQFSVERPDGSNFTLKIRSTKLEDSAMYFCARLRRGLYNEQFFGPGTRLTVL.

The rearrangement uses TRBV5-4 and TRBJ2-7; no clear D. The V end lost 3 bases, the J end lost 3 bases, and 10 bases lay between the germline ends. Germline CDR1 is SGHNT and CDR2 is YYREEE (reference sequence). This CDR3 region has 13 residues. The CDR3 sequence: CASSSGPFYEQYF. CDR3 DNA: TGTGCCAGCAGCTCGGGCCCGTTCTACGAGCAGTACTTC.

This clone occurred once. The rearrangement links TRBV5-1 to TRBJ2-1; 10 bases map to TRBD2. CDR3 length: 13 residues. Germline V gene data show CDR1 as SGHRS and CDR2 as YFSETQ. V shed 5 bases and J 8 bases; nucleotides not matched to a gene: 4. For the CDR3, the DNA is TGCGCCAGCAGTCTCCTAGCGGGGGATGAGCAGTTCTTC. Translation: CASSLLAGDEQFF.

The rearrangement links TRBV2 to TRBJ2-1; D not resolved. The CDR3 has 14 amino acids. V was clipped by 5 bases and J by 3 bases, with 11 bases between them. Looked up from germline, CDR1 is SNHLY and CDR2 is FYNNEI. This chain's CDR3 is CASSPLDGYNEQFF. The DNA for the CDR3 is TGTGCCAGCAGTCCACTGGACGGCTACAATGAGCAGTTCTTC.

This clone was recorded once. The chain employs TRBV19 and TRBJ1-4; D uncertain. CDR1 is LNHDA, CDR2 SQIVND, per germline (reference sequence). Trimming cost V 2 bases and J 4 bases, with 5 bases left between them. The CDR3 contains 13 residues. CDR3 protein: CASSIQINEKLFF. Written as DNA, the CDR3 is TGTGCCAGTAGTATACAGATTAATGAAAAACTGTTTTTT.

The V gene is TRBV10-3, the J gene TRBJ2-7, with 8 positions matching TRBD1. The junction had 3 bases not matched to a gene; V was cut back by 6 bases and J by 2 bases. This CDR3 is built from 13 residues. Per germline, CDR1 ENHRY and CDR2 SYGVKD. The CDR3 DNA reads TGTGCCATCAGGGGACAGGTCCCCTACGAGCAGTACTTC. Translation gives CAIRGQVPYEQYF.

In DNA form, the CDR3 reads TGCGCCAGCAGCTTCATTGTGGGGGGCGCGACAGATACGCAGTATTTT. This encodes CASSFIVGGATDTQYF. The genes are TRBV5-1 and TRBJ2-3; possibly TRBD1 or TRBD2 for D (6 bases each). The CDR3 is 16 residues long. Trimming stripped 2 bases from V and 3 bases from J, with 16 bases between. CDR1 is SGHRS and CDR2 is YFSETQ in the germline V gene.

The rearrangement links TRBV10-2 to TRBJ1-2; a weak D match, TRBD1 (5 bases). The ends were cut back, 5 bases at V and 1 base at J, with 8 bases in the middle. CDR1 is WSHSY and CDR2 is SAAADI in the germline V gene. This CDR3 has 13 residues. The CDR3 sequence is CASSSGHNYGYTF. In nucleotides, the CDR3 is TGCGCCAGCAGTTCAGGACATAACTATGGCTACACCTTC.

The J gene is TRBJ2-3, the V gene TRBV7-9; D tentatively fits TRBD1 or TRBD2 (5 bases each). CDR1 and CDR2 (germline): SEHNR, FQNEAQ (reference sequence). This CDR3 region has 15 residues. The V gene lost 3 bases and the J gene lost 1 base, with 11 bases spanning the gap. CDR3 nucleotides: TGTGCCAGCAGCTTGGGGGACGAGGGCACAGATACGCAGTATTTT. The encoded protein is CASSLGDEGTDTQYF.

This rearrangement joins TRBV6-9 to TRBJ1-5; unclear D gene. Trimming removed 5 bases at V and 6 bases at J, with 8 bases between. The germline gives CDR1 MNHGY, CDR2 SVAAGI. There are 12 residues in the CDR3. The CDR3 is CASSNPSQPQHF. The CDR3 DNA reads TGTGCCAGCAGTAATCCCTCTCAGCCCCAGCATTTT.

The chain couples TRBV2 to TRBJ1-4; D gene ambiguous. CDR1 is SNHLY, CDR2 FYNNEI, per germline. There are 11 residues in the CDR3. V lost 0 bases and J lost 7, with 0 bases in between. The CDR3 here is CASSEAEKLFF. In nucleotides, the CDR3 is TGTGCCAGCAGTGAAGCTGAAAAACTGTTTTTT.

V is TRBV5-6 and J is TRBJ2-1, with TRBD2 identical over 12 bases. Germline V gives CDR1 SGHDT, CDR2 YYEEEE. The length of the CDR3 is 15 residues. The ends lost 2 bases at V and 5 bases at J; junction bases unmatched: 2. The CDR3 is CASSFGLAGNNEQFF. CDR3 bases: TGTGCCAGCAGCTTTGGACTAGCGGGGAACAATGAGCAGTTCTTC.